Following are 14 T cell receptor beta chains from one sample sequenced in a study of prognosis after radiotherapy for stage I lung cancer. Amplification of TCR beta CDR3 from genomic DNA used two-round multiplex PCR. Each TRBV and TRBJ gene had its own primer in the first PCR round. A single record per CDR3 protein comes from TCRdb applying MiXCR to the multiplex PCR reads. This sample carries around 56,000 distinct CDR3 sequences, about 30% of them seen once, and the ten largest clones take 6.5% to 8.5%. Sequenced material: PBMCs, taken before or after stereotactic body radiation therapy (not recorded which). These receptor sequences come from a donor over 45 with non-small cell lung cancer.

This clonotype was observed many times. The chain employs TRBV25-1 and TRBJ2-1, with D perhaps TRBD2 (6 bases). The V gene lost 6 bases and the J gene lost 7 bases, with 13 bases spanning the gap. The CDR3 has 13 residues. CDR1 and CDR2 from the germline V gene are MGHDK and SYGVNS. Here the CDR3 reads CASRGGGRNEQFF. The CDR3 nucleotides read TGTGCCAGCAGGGGGGGTGGACGGAATGAGCAGTTCTTC.

The chain combines TRBV5-1 with TRBJ2-7, with D unresolved. The CDR3 length is 13 residues. Germline CDR1 reads SGHRS; CDR2 reads YFSETQ. The ends were cut back, 5 bases at V and 5 bases at J, with 14 bases in the middle. The CDR3, as DNA: TGCGCCAGCAGTTTTCCAGGTGTAAACGAGCAGTACTTC. It is translated as CASSFPGVNEQYF.

Remarks on this clonotype: The junction departs from the called germline gene at one end, perhaps through a read error. This chain uses TRBV6-2 or TRBV6-3 with TRBJ1-5; D unresolved. This CDR3 has 14 amino acids. Looked up from germline, CDR1 is MNHEY and CDR2 is SVGEGT. As DNA, the CDR3 is TGTGCCAGCAGGGTACTTTATAGCAATCATCCCCAGCATTTT. This codes for CASRVLYSNHPQHF.

This clonotype was detected many times. This chain joins TRBV5-1 and TRBJ1-2, with 12 nucleotides matching TRBD1. CDR3 size: 15 residues. Germline V CDR1 and CDR2: SGHRS, YFSETQ. Trimming removed 1 base from V and 8 bases from J; junction bases left unmatched: 6. CDR3: CASSLMGQGATGYTF. The CDR3 DNA reads TGCGCCAGCAGCTTGATGGGACAGGGGGCGACCGGCTACACCTTC.

This clonotype came up many times. This chain uses TRBV2 with TRBJ1-2; D ambiguous. Between the trimmed V and J ends, which lost 5 bases and 8 bases, there was a span of 12 bases. Germline V gene lookup returns CDR1 SNHLY and CDR2 FYNNEI. The length of the CDR3 is 12 residues. CDR3 in DNA: TGTGCCAGCAGTTGGCCCCCTGGGGGCTACACCTTC. Translation gives CASSWPPGGYTF.

This clonotype was seen repeatedly, ten times or more. The rearrangement uses TRBV19 and TRBJ1-5, with 7 bases matching TRBD1. CDR3 length: 15 amino acids. V shed 5 bases, J shed 0 bases, and the junction held 4 bases outside the gene matches. Germline V gene lookup returns CDR1 LNHDA and CDR2 SQIVND (reference sequence). The chain's CDR3 is CASSSQGYSNQPQHF. As DNA, the CDR3 is TGTGCCAGTAGTTCACAGGGGTATAGCAATCAGCCCCAGCATTTT.

Many counts were recorded for this clonotype. The chain has TRBV9 and TRBJ2-7; 8 bases are a match to TRBD1. Trimming took 0 bases from V and 3 from J; bases not matched to a gene: 8. The CDR3 runs to 16 residues. Germline CDR1 is SGDLS and CDR2 is YYNGEE. This chain's CDR3 is CASSVETGAPNYEQYF. The DNA of the CDR3 is TGTGCCAGCAGCGTAGAGACAGGGGCTCCAAACTACGAGCAGTACTTC.

Concerning this clonotype: One base separates it from a far larger clone, so it is likely a read error. This chain joins TRBV6-1 and TRBJ2-1; unclear D gene. Germline V gene data show CDR1 as MNHNS and CDR2 as SASEGT. This CDR3 has 13 amino acids. Trimming pared 6 bases from V and 10 bases from J, leaving 16 bases between. CDR3 in DNA: TGTGCCAGCAGCCCGTACAGCTCCTACGAGCAGTTCTTC. Protein sequence: CASSPYSSYEQFF.

This clonotype appeared a few times. This may be a read error: a much more frequent sequence differs by one nucleotide. In DNA, the CDR3 is TGTGCCAGCAGTTACTCTCCAGGGGGGAATACTGAAGCTTTCTTT. Translation gives CASSYSPGGNTEAFF. The gene calls are TRBV6-5 and TRBJ1-1, with TRBD1 matching 7 bases. The germline V gene encodes CDR1 MNHEY and CDR2 SVGAGI. V lost 0 bases to trimming and J lost 5 bases; unmatched junction nucleotides: 6. The CDR3 extends over 15 amino acids.

This clonotype is medium-sized by share. V and J are TRBV6-1 and TRBJ2-1; D is perhaps TRBD1 or TRBD2 (6 bases each). The V gene lost 6 bases and the J gene lost 6 bases, with 12 bases spanning the gap. CDR3 length: 13 amino acids. Per germline, CDR1 MNHNS and CDR2 SASEGT. CDR3 loop: CASRGGGGNEQFF. Here the CDR3 DNA reads TGTGCCAGCAGGGGAGGAGGGGGCAATGAGCAGTTCTTC.

As concerns this clonotype: This may arise from a read error, as a much more abundant clone is one base away. Here the CDR3 reads CASGGTTTTSGSFWDTQYF. The CDR3 DNA reads TGTGCCAGCGGTGGCACAACTACGACTAGCGGGTCCTTTTGGGATACGCAGTATTTT. This sequence joins TRBV6-1 and TRBJ2-3, with TRBD2 matching 10 bases. The CDR3 is made up of 19 amino acids. V shed 8 bases, J shed 6 bases, and the junction held 23 bases outside the gene matches. CDR1 is MNHNS and CDR2 is SASEGT in the germline V gene.

The gene calls are TRBV28 and TRBJ1-2; a possible D gene is TRBD1 (5 bases). Germline values: CDR1 MDHEN, CDR2 SYDVKM. Between the trimmed V and J ends, which lost 6 bases and 6 bases, there was a span of 17 bases. The CDR3 covers 14 residues. Written as DNA, the CDR3 is TGTGCCAGCAGCTCTCCAGGGACGCAGGATGGCTACACCTTC. This translates into CASSSPGTQDGYTF.

Concerning this clonotype itself: This may be a read error, as it is one base from a much larger clone. The chain joins TRBV6-5 to TRBJ1-5, with 8 bases aligning to TRBD1. The germline gives CDR1 MNHEY, CDR2 SVGAGI. This CDR3 comprises 15 residues. The CDR3 DNA reads TGTGCCAGCAGTTACCTATCGACAGGGGATCAGGCCCAGCATTTT. It is translated as CASSYLSTGDQAQHF.

The rearrangement uses TRBV7-2 and TRBJ1-1; D is ambiguous. This CDR3 has 15 amino acids. The V and J ends lost 5 bases and 4 bases respectively, with 17 bases between them. CDR1 and CDR2 (germline): SGHTA, FQGNSA. The CDR3 region is CASSQKGGAPTEAFF. CDR3 bases: TGTGCCAGCAGCCAAAAAGGCGGAGCGCCCACTGAAGCTTTCTTT.